A selection of T cell receptor beta chains follows, all from one sample in a study of spatial heterogeneity in lung cancer. MiXCR, run by TCRdb on the 5' RACE reads, gives a single entry per CDR3 protein. The sample consists of about 78,000 distinct CDR3 sequences, approximately 8.1% of them appearing once. Here the sequenced sample was PBMCs, taken at surgery. The receptors come from a male donor with early-stage non-small cell lung cancer. Each CDR3 is given with its conserved first and last residue. The D gene is left open where the match is weak. Some rows mark clone size as missing; the rest say once, few, many or name a class of expanded clone.

j_gene: TRBJ2-7
abundance: NA
d_gene: NA
v_gene: TRBV7-9
CDR3nt: TGTGCCAGCAGCTTAGGCGTACAGGGTTTCTACGAGCAGTACTTC
CDR3aa: CASSLGVQGFYEQYF

j_gene: TRBJ2-1
abundance: NA
d_gene: NA
v_gene: TRBV5-1
CDR3nt: TGCGCCAGCAGCTTGGCTCGGGGGAGGAATGAGCAGTTCTTC
CDR3aa: CASSLARGRNEQFF

j_gene: TRBJ1-5
abundance: many
d_gene: NA
v_gene: TRBV5-6
CDR3nt: TGTGCCAGCAGTCTACGCCGGGGTCAGCCCCAGCATTTT
CDR3aa: CASSLRRGQPQHF

j_gene: TRBJ1-5
abundance: few
d_gene: NA
v_gene: TRBV15
CDR3nt: TGTGCCACCAGCAGAGATCCGGCGGGTCTGCCCCAGCATTTT
CDR3aa: CATSRDPAGLPQHF

j_gene: TRBJ2-7
abundance: few
d_gene: NA
v_gene: TRBV4-3
CDR3nt: TGCGCCAGCAGCCAAGGATCAGGCGGGGACGAGCAGTACTTC
CDR3aa: CASSQGSGGDEQYF

j_gene: TRBJ1-2
abundance: many
d_gene: TRBD1
v_gene: TRBV6-5
CDR3nt: TGTGCCAGCAGTTACGAGGCCCGGACAGGGCCCAATGGCTACACCTTC
CDR3aa: CASSYEARTGPNGYTF

j_gene: TRBJ2-3
abundance: many
d_gene: NA
v_gene: TRBV29-1
CDR3nt: TGCAGCGTTTTGGGGAGGTGGCGGTATTTT
CDR3aa: CSVLGRWRYF

j_gene: TRBJ1-2
abundance: many
d_gene: NA
v_gene: TRBV20-1
CDR3nt: TGCAGTGCCACCCAGGGATACCAGGGAGGCTACACCTTC
CDR3aa: CSATQGYQGGYTF

j_gene: TRBJ1-1
abundance: many
d_gene: NA
v_gene: TRBV12-3/TRBV12-4
CDR3nt: TGTGCCAGCAGTTTACGGGGGGCGCGGTTCTTT
CDR3aa: CASSLRGARFF

j_gene: TRBJ2-7
abundance: many
d_gene: TRBD1
v_gene: TRBV5-1
CDR3nt: TGCGCCAGCAGCTTGTGGGCAGGGGGATCCTACGAGCAGTACTTC
CDR3aa: CASSLWAGGSYEQYF

j_gene: TRBJ2-3
abundance: NA
d_gene: NA
v_gene: TRBV5-8
CDR3nt: TGTGCCAGCAGCTTGGTGTCTTATGCAGATACGCAGTATTTT
CDR3aa: CASSLVSYADTQYF

j_gene: TRBJ1-1
abundance: NA
d_gene: NA
v_gene: TRBV7-9
CDR3nt: TGTGCCAGCAGTATTATTGGTGGTGGCCAGGCCACTGAAGCTTTCTTT
CDR3aa: CASSIIGGGQATEAFF

j_gene: TRBJ2-3
abundance: NA
d_gene: NA
v_gene: TRBV11-2
CDR3nt: TGTGCCAGCAACTGGGACACACGAGGGGCCACAGATACGCAGTATTTT
CDR3aa: CASNWDTRGATDTQYF

j_gene: TRBJ1-1
abundance: few
d_gene: NA
v_gene: TRBV24-1
CDR3nt: TGTGCCACCAGTGCAGCGTTGAACACTGAAGCTTTCTTT
CDR3aa: CATSAALNTEAFF

j_gene: TRBJ2-1
abundance: many
d_gene: TRBD2
v_gene: TRBV4-1
CDR3nt: TGCGCCAGCAGCCCGTTAGCGGGCCCGACGTACAATGAGCAGTTCTTC
CDR3aa: CASSPLAGPTYNEQFF

j_gene: TRBJ2-3
abundance: few
d_gene: NA
v_gene: TRBV9
CDR3nt: TGTGCCAGCACCGGGGGAGACTCGTATACGCAGTATTTT
CDR3aa: CASTGGDSYTQYF

j_gene: TRBJ1-1
abundance: few
d_gene: NA
v_gene: TRBV30
CDR3nt: TGTGCCTGGAGCGATACCGACAGTCCACCTTTCTTT
CDR3aa: CAWSDTDSPPFF

j_gene: TRBJ2-7
abundance: many
d_gene: NA
v_gene: TRBV6-2/TRBV6-3
CDR3nt: TGTGCCAGCTCGGGGGCCTACGAGCAGTACTTC
CDR3aa: CASSGAYEQYF

j_gene: TRBJ2-2
abundance: many
d_gene: NA
v_gene: TRBV27
CDR3nt: TGTGCCAGCAGTTTGGGGGTACTAGCTTCCGGGGAGCTGTTTTTT
CDR3aa: CASSLGVLASGELFF

j_gene: TRBJ2-7
abundance: many
d_gene: TRBD1
v_gene: TRBV29-1
CDR3nt: TGCAGCGTTGAAACCGGGACAGGGGACGAGCAGTACTTC
CDR3aa: CSVETGTGDEQYF

j_gene: TRBJ2-2
abundance: few
d_gene: TRBD1
v_gene: TRBV10-3
CDR3nt: TGTGCCATCACCGGGACAGGAGGGGACACCGGGGAGCTGTTTTTT
CDR3aa: CAITGTGGDTGELFF

j_gene: TRBJ1-5
abundance: NA
d_gene: NA
v_gene: TRBV19
CDR3nt: TGTGCCAGTAGTCCTACAGGAAATAGCAATCAGCCCCAGCATTTT
CDR3aa: CASSPTGNSNQPQHF

j_gene: TRBJ1-1
abundance: NA
d_gene: NA
v_gene: TRBV29-1
CDR3nt: TGCAGCGTTGAGAGGACCCTGAACACTGAAGCTTTCTTT
CDR3aa: CSVERTLNTEAFF

j_gene: TRBJ2-5
abundance: many
d_gene: NA
v_gene: TRBV5-1
CDR3nt: TGCGCCAGCAGCTTCGGACCGGAGGCCCAGTACTTC
CDR3aa: CASSFGPEAQYF

j_gene: TRBJ2-1
abundance: NA
d_gene: NA
v_gene: TRBV5-1
CDR3nt: TGCGCCAGCAACCAGGAGGTGTATGAGCAGTTCTTC
CDR3aa: CASNQEVYEQFF

j_gene: TRBJ2-3
abundance: many
d_gene: NA
v_gene: TRBV11-2
CDR3nt: TGTGCCAGCAGCTTAGATATGATGGGAGTACGGTATACGCAGTATTTT
CDR3aa: CASSLDMMGVRYTQYF

j_gene: TRBJ2-1
abundance: NA
d_gene: NA
v_gene: TRBV2
CDR3nt: TGTGCCAGCAGTGAGCGGGAATACAATGAGCAGTTCTTC
CDR3aa: CASSEREYNEQFF

j_gene: TRBJ2-1
abundance: NA
d_gene: TRBD2
v_gene: TRBV6-6
CDR3nt: TGTGCCAGCAGTTACAGTGGACTAGTCTATGAGCAGTTCTTC
CDR3aa: CASSYSGLVYEQFF

j_gene: TRBJ2-2
abundance: many
d_gene: TRBD2
v_gene: TRBV4-1
CDR3nt: TGCGCCAGCAGCCAAGAGGGAGTAGCGGGGTACGCCGGGGAGCTGTTTTTT
CDR3aa: CASSQEGVAGYAGELFF

j_gene: TRBJ2-7
abundance: few
d_gene: NA
v_gene: TRBV12-3/TRBV12-4
CDR3nt: TGTGCCAGCAGTTTGTCCGTAGGCGAGCAGTACTTC
CDR3aa: CASSLSVGEQYF

j_gene: TRBJ2-1
abundance: many
d_gene: NA
v_gene: TRBV6-1
CDR3nt: TGTGCCAGCAGCCCTTATATGTTGGGGTATGAGCAGTTCTTC
CDR3aa: CASSPYMLGYEQFF

j_gene: TRBJ2-3
abundance: NA
d_gene: NA
v_gene: TRBV12-3/TRBV12-4
CDR3nt: TGTGCCAGCAGTACCCTCACCCGGACCGGCCAGCAGTATTTT
CDR3aa: CASSTLTRTGQQYF

j_gene: TRBJ2-7
abundance: many
d_gene: TRBD2
v_gene: TRBV7-2
CDR3nt: TGTGCCAGCAGCCCTTCTAGCGGGAGCTTGGTCGAGCAGTACTTC
CDR3aa: CASSPSSGSLVEQYF

j_gene: TRBJ2-5
abundance: NA
d_gene: NA
v_gene: TRBV25-1
CDR3nt: TGTGCCAGCAGTGGACGGGGAGAAGAGACCCAGTACTTC
CDR3aa: CASSGRGEETQYF

j_gene: TRBJ1-1
abundance: NA
d_gene: TRBD1
v_gene: TRBV5-1
CDR3nt: TGCGCCAGCAGCGGAGGACAGGGGGCCCCTGAAGCTTTCTTT
CDR3aa: CASSGGQGAPEAFF

j_gene: TRBJ2-3
abundance: many
d_gene: TRBD2
v_gene: TRBV15
CDR3nt: TGTGCCACCAGCGAGGCGGGAGGAACAGATACGCAGTATTTT
CDR3aa: CATSEAGGTDTQYF

j_gene: TRBJ1-6
abundance: few
d_gene: NA
v_gene: TRBV11-2
CDR3nt: TGTGCCAGCAGCTCACCACGGCAGCAAGATTCACCCCTCCACTTT
CDR3aa: CASSSPRQQDSPLHF

j_gene: TRBJ1-1
abundance: NA
d_gene: NA
v_gene: TRBV19
CDR3nt: TGTGCCAGTAGCTACTTAGGGGAATCAGCTTTCTTT
CDR3aa: CASSYLGESAFF

j_gene: TRBJ2-3
abundance: NA
d_gene: TRBD1
v_gene: TRBV7-2
CDR3nt: TGTGCCAGCAGCCCCCGGACAGGGTTTAGCACAGATACGCAGTATTTT
CDR3aa: CASSPRTGFSTDTQYF

j_gene: TRBJ2-3
abundance: NA
d_gene: NA
v_gene: TRBV29-1
CDR3nt: TGCAGCGTTGATGGTGGCACAGATACGCAGTATTTT
CDR3aa: CSVDGGTDTQYF

j_gene: TRBJ2-5
abundance: NA
d_gene: NA
v_gene: TRBV6-5
CDR3nt: TGTGCCAGCGGTGGGGGGACCCAGTACTTC
CDR3aa: CASGGGTQYF

j_gene: TRBJ2-7
abundance: NA
d_gene: TRBD1
v_gene: TRBV20-1
CDR3nt: TGCAGTGCTTTACGGGACAGGCTAACCTACGAGCAGTACTTC
CDR3aa: CSALRDRLTYEQYF

j_gene: TRBJ2-3
abundance: many
d_gene: NA
v_gene: TRBV20-1
CDR3nt: TGCAGTGCTAGAGATTGGCTGCCCCCAGATACGCAGTATTTT
CDR3aa: CSARDWLPPDTQYF

j_gene: TRBJ2-7
abundance: many
d_gene: NA
v_gene: TRBV29-1
CDR3nt: TGCAGCGTTGAAGCTTTTAGTGAGCAGTACTTC
CDR3aa: CSVEAFSEQYF

j_gene: TRBJ2-7
abundance: NA
d_gene: TRBD2
v_gene: TRBV20-1
CDR3nt: TGCAGTGCAAAACGGAGACTAGCGGGAGAGAACGAGCAGTACTTC
CDR3aa: CSAKRRLAGENEQYF

j_gene: TRBJ1-2
abundance: NA
d_gene: NA
v_gene: TRBV6-1
CDR3nt: TGTGCCAGCAGTGATTCAGGTTATGGCTACACCTTC
CDR3aa: CASSDSGYGYTF

j_gene: TRBJ1-1
abundance: many
d_gene: NA
v_gene: TRBV12-3/TRBV12-4
CDR3nt: TGTGCCAGCACTTTGGGCGAGAGGAACACTGAAGCTTTCTTT
CDR3aa: CASTLGERNTEAFF

j_gene: TRBJ2-7
abundance: NA
d_gene: NA
v_gene: TRBV6-6
CDR3nt: TGTGCCAGCAGTTACACCGGATACGCCTACGAGCAGTACTTC
CDR3aa: CASSYTGYAYEQYF

j_gene: TRBJ2-3
abundance: many
d_gene: NA
v_gene: TRBV20-1
CDR3nt: TGCAGTGCTAGAGATTTCGGGGCGCCGAGCACAGATACGCAGTATTTT
CDR3aa: CSARDFGAPSTDTQYF

j_gene: TRBJ2-7
abundance: many
d_gene: NA
v_gene: TRBV12-3/TRBV12-4
CDR3nt: TGTGCCAGCAGCTGGGGACGTAGCTCCTACGAGCAGTACTTC
CDR3aa: CASSWGRSSYEQYF

j_gene: TRBJ1-6
abundance: few
d_gene: NA
v_gene: TRBV5-1
CDR3nt: TGCGCCAGCAGCCAAGATACTACAGGGTATGAGCCGTCACCCCTCCACTTT
CDR3aa: CASSQDTTGYEPSPLHF

j_gene: TRBJ1-1
abundance: many
d_gene: NA
v_gene: TRBV9
CDR3nt: TGTGCCAGCAGCGTAGAAGACGGGACTCCAATGAACACTGAAGCTTTCTTT
CDR3aa: CASSVEDGTPMNTEAFF